Here is one TCR beta chain with its context. The antigen is unknown. Trimming cost V 7 bases and J 0 bases, with 10 bases left between them. Germline V gene lookup returns CDR1 ENHRY and CDR2 SYGVKD. This CDR3 is built from 14 residues. Sequencing used immunoSEQ multiplex PCR; TCRdb keeps in-frame clones, though not all of them. The table lists 50,000 to 65,000 clones, about 87% of them singletons. The data belong to a study of a mutant IDH1 vaccine in newly diagnosed glioma. Study at large: Vaccination followed radiotherapy alone by 4-6 weeks, or accompanied temozolomide cycles. Every participant had undergone radiotherapy, temozolomide, or both before, and most underwent both.

Sample time point: week 23, last vaccination. One vaccine dose held 300 ug of mutant IDH1 20-mer peptide and came with topical imiquimod. The donor cohort comprised cases of new WHO grade 3 or 4 IDH1-mutant, ATRX-lost astrocytoma. Points from the study as a whole: There were vaccine-induced immune responses in roughly 92% of the patients.

The sequence was obtained from a man aged 40-49 years with glioma. The chain joins TRBV10-3 to TRBJ1-3; D might be TRBD1 (6 bases). The sample consisted of PBMCs, taken from a glioma patient whose treatment included an IDH1 peptide vaccine. The CDR3 nucleotides are TGTGCCATCAACACAGGGAGCTCTGGAAACACCATATATTTT. Translated: CAINTGSSGNTIYF.